Described below is a single TCR beta chain sequence and its context. The CDR3 runs 14 residues. The V gene lost 0 bases and the J gene lost 2 bases, with 8 bases spanning the gap. Germline lookup yields CDR1 SGHRS and CDR2 YFSETQ. The data belong to a study of radiotherapy plus CTLA-4 blockade in lung cancer. Study background: Objective responses emerged in over 15% of patients, and roughly 30% attained disease control.

Profiled with immunoSEQ multiplex PCR; TCRdb holds only in-frame clones, not every one. The table lists about 97,000 clones, about four fifths of them singletons. CTLA-4 blockade using ipilimumab, together with focal radiation, was received by patients with chemo-refractory metastatic non-small-cell lung cancer. The chain is built from TRBV5-1 and TRBJ2-5, with D possibly matching TRBD1 (6 bases). The sample in question was peripheral blood, obtained from a patient treated with radiotherapy plus ipilimumab. The TCR comes from a human donor with non-small cell lung cancer who had a partial response to radiotherapy plus ipilimumab. Some clones in this sample may be carry-over from other donors' samples. DNA for the CDR3: TGCGCCAGCAGCTTGGGGGGACAACAAGAGACCCAGTACTTC. Translation: CASSLGGQQETQYF.